Presented here are 30 T cell receptor beta chains from one specimen sequenced in a study of identical twins (dated by TCRdb to between 2015 and 2016). Libraries were prepared through 5' RACE. TCRdb lists the instrument as Illumina HiSeq 2000. The public reads were reprocessed in TCRdb via fastp at Q25 and MiXCR, keeping in-frame beta chains. CDR3 protein duplicates are merged, each entry listing the most common genes and DNA. Counted in this sample were 430,000 or so distinct CDR3 sequences; 20% to 25% of them appeared once. The top ten clonotypes cover just under 3% of the sample. The same data also went into a second study, on T cells expressing NK-cell markers.

Specimen: CD4+ T cells sorted from blood. These receptors originate from a woman aged 18-29 years in good health.

This clonotype was seen ten or more times. The chain is built from TRBV5-1 and TRBJ2-3, with 9 bases fitting TRBD1. V was pared by 4 bases and J by 4 bases, with 7 bases of the junction left unmatched. Germline loops: CDR1 SGHRS, CDR2 YFSETQ. The CDR3 is made up of 15 amino acids. The CDR3 nucleotides read TGCGCCAGCAGCACGGGGACAGGGACGTCAGATACGCAGTATTTT. Translation: CASSTGTGTSDTQYF.

The chain uses TRBV3-1 and TRBJ2-1; no clear D. The CDR3 covers 14 residues. The V gene lost 8 bases and the J gene lost 0 bases, with 11 bases spanning the gap. Per germline, CDR1 LGHDT and CDR2 YNNKEL (reference sequence). This CDR3 is CASSYLVSYNEQFF. In nucleotides, the CDR3 is TGTGCCAGCTCTTACCTGGTCTCCTACAATGAGCAGTTCTTC.

This clonotype was seen only a few times. V is TRBV5-1 and J is TRBJ1-2; D not resolved. This CDR3 is built from 15 residues. Trimming took 4 bases from V and 4 from J, leaving 17 bases between them. The germline V gene encodes CDR1 SGHRS and CDR2 YFSETQ. The CDR3 region has the DNA TGCGCCAGCAGCCCACTCCCGGATAGACCCTATGGCTACACCTTC. Protein: CASSPLPDRPYGYTF.

The J gene is TRBJ2-7, the V gene TRBV5-1; D is uncertain. Trimming cost V 4 bases and J 2 bases, with 10 bases left between them. This CDR3 contains 13 residues. Germline values: CDR1 SGHRS, CDR2 YFSETQ. CDR3 coding DNA: TGCGCCAGCAGCCCCGCGGCTACCTACGAGCAGTACTTC. It encodes CASSPAATYEQYF.

This clonotype was counted only a few times. V usage is TRBV6-5 and J usage is TRBJ1-2; possibly TRBD1 for D (5 bases). The V gene lost 5 bases and the J gene lost 4 bases, with 14 bases spanning the gap. This CDR3 contains 14 residues. Germline loops: CDR1 MNHEY, CDR2 SVGAGI. CDR3 sequence: CASSVPTDIYGYTF. The DNA of the CDR3 is TGTGCCAGCAGTGTACCGACAGATATCTATGGCTACACCTTC.

The chain has TRBV15 and TRBJ1-1; a possible D gene is TRBD1 (6 bases). V lost 5 bases, J lost 1 base, and 8 bases lay in between. CDR3 length: 13 amino acids. Germline V gene sequence: CDR1 LNHNV, CDR2 YYDKDF (reference sequence). CDR3 protein: CATSGQRNTEAFF. As DNA, the CDR3 is TGTGCCACCAGCGGACAGAGGAACACTGAAGCTTTCTTT.

This chain links TRBV5-6 with TRBJ2-1; tentatively, D is TRBD1 (6 bases). The germline V gene encodes CDR1 SGHDT and CDR2 YYEEEE. The V and J ends lost 4 bases and 9 bases respectively, with 20 bases between them. This CDR3 comprises 15 residues. DNA of the CDR3: TGTGCCAGCAGCGTCACCGGGACATGGGCAGGTGAGCAGTTCTTC. It encodes CASSVTGTWAGEQFF.

The chain uses TRBV6-1 and TRBJ2-5; 11 nucleotides line up with TRBD1. This CDR3 has 15 residues. Trimming cost V 6 bases and J 4 bases; bases outside gene matches: 7. CDR1 is MNHNS, CDR2 SASEGT, per germline. DNA for the CDR3: TGTGCCAGCAGACCGGACAGGGGGCAGACAGAGACCCAGTACTTC. Translating it yields CASRPDRGQTETQYF.

In this sample, this clonotype turned up once. The chain carries TRBV7-8 and TRBJ2-7; either TRBD1 or TRBD2 may supply D (5 bases each). Germline V gene lookup returns CDR1 SGHVS and CDR2 FQNEAQ. This CDR3 comprises 16 residues. The germline V and J ends were trimmed by 0 bases and 4 bases, with 16 bases remaining between them. The CDR3 loop is CASSLAPGPRAYEQYF. The CDR3 bases are TGTGCCAGCAGCTTAGCCCCGGGGCCGAGGGCGTACGAGCAGTACTTC.

The chain links TRBV11-3 to TRBJ2-3, with TRBD1 as a possible D gene (6 bases). Trimming pared 4 bases from V and 3 bases from J, leaving 8 bases between. CDR1 and CDR2 (germline): SGHNT, YENEEA. The CDR3 is made up of 13 amino acids. The CDR3 DNA reads TGTGCCAGCAGCTCAGGACAGACAGATACGCAGTATTTT. This translates into CASSSGQTDTQYF.

This clonotype has only a few counts. The chain recombines TRBV4-3 with TRBJ1-1, with 7 bases aligning to TRBD1. V lost 0 bases and J lost 7; bases outside the gene matches: 2. CDR3 length: 13 residues. Per germline, CDR1 LGHNA and CDR2 YSLEER. The CDR3 sequence is CASSQEGGNEAFF. Here the CDR3 DNA reads TGCGCCAGCAGCCAAGAAGGGGGCAATGAAGCTTTCTTT.

The CDR3 coding sequence is TGTGCCAGCAGCTTGATCGGAGGGAGGAATCAGCCCCAGCATTTT. Translated, it gives CASSLIGGRNQPQHF. This rearrangement joins TRBV5-6 to TRBJ1-5; D ambiguous. The CDR3 contains 15 residues. The V end was cut by 1 base, the J end by 4 bases, with 12 bases between. CDR1 is SGHDT, CDR2 YYEEEE, per germline.

The chain couples TRBV21-1 to TRBJ2-1; no DNA check was done on the table's D call, TRBD1. TRBV21-1 is a pseudogene locus. The CDR3 spans 14 residues. CDR3 region: CASSKGGGLQGQFF. In DNA form, the CDR3 reads TGTGCCAGCAGCAAAGGAGGTGGGCTTCAGGGCCAGTTCTTC.

The chain combines TRBV7-2 with TRBJ2-1; D may correspond to TRBD1 or TRBD2 (5 bases each). CDR1 is SGHTA, CDR2 FQGNSA, per germline. The CDR3 is 18 residues long. V lost 6 bases, J lost 4 bases, and 25 bases lay in between. CDR3 in amino acids: CASSRTHDQGPLYNEQFF. CDR3 DNA sequence: TGTGCCAGCAGTCGAACGCACGATCAGGGACCGCTTTACAATGAGCAGTTCTTC. Drawing the rest from reference TRBV7-2 and TRBJ2-1, the complete variable domain is GAGVSQSPSNKVTEKGKDVELRCDPISGHTALYWYRQSLGQGLEFLIYFQGNSAPDKSGLPSDRFSAERTGGSVSTLTIQRTQQEDSAVYLCASSRTHDQGPLYNEQFFGPGTRLTVL.

J is TRBJ2-5 and V is TRBV5-1; D is undetermined. The germline gives CDR1 SGHRS, CDR2 YFSETQ. With 1 base removed from V and 5 bases from J, the gap between germline ends came to 9 bases. The CDR3 extends over 13 amino acids. The CDR3 region has the DNA TGCGCCAGCAGCTTGACGGGCCCGGAGACCCAGTACTTC. It encodes CASSLTGPETQYF.

The J gene is TRBJ2-7, the V gene TRBV5-1; D remains unclear. The CDR3 length is 15 residues. Germline lookup yields CDR1 SGHRS and CDR2 YFSETQ. V was trimmed by 3 bases and J by 0 bases, leaving 13 bases between them. CDR3 in DNA: TGCGCCAGCAGCTCCCGAGGTCAGAGCTCCTACGAGCAGTACTTC. Encoded protein: CASSSRGQSSYEQYF. The full variable domain, its missing parts supplied by reference TRBV5-1 and TRBJ2-7, is KAGVTQTPRYLIKTRGQQVTLSCSPISGHRSVSWYQQTPGQGLQFLFEYFSETQRNKGNFPGRFSGRQFSNSRSEMNVSTLELGDSALYLCASSSRGQSSYEQYFGPGTRLTVT.

This sequence joins TRBV24-1 and TRBJ2-1, with D uncertain. Germline CDR1 reads KGHDR; CDR2 reads SFDVKD. Trimming left V 2 bases short and J 10 bases short, with 5 bases between. The CDR3 is made up of 11 amino acids. DNA of the CDR3: TGTGCCACCAGTGATTCCTACGAGCAGTTCTTC. Translated: CATSDSYEQFF.

This chain links TRBV6-1 with TRBJ1-1, with 8 bases matching TRBD1. The CDR3 sequence is 15 residues long. Germline V gene sequence: CDR1 MNHNS, CDR2 SASEGT. The V segment lost 6 bases and the J segment 1 base; nucleotides outside the gene matches: 7. The CDR3 DNA reads TGTGCCAGCAGATTTAAACAGGGGGGGAACACTGAAGCTTTCTTT. It translates to CASRFKQGGNTEAFF.

The rearrangement uses TRBV6-1 and TRBJ1-1; TRBD1 matches 9 bases. CDR1 is MNHNS and CDR2 is SASEGT in the germline V gene. The CDR3 is 15 amino acids. V lost 7 bases and J lost 6; bases outside the gene matches: 12. CDR3 sequence reads: CASTSLGQGIPEAFF. CDR3 nucleotides: TGTGCCAGCACGAGCCTTGGACAGGGGATACCTGAAGCTTTCTTT.

The V and J genes are TRBV6-5 and TRBJ2-2; 9 bases are shared with TRBD2. The CDR3 extends over 15 amino acids. V lost 1 base and J lost 4; bases outside the gene matches: 1. The germline V gene encodes CDR1 MNHEY and CDR2 SVGAGI. Here the CDR3 DNA reads TGTGCCAGCAGTTACTGGCGGGGGGGCACCGGGGAGCTGTTTTTT. Translating gives CASSYWRGGTGELFF.

In this sample, this clonotype turned up a few times. V gene TRBV9 combines with J gene TRBJ2-2, with D perhaps matching TRBD1 or TRBD2 (5 bases each). V was shortened by 5 bases and J by 3 bases, with 14 bases between the two germline ends. CDR1 and CDR2 (germline): SGDLS, YYNGEE. The CDR3 is 15 residues long. CDR3 loop: CASRSGTADTGELFF. The CDR3 nucleotides are TGTGCCAGCAGGTCCGGGACGGCGGACACCGGGGAGCTGTTTTTT.

This clonotype has more than one count but fewer than ten. This chain's CDR3 is CSAKSGMVTQYF. The DNA for the CDR3 is TGCAGTGCTAAGAGCGGGATGGTTACGCAGTATTTT. The genes are TRBV20-1 and TRBJ2-3; 7 bases align to TRBD2. J lost 8 bases, V lost 4 bases, and 6 bases had no gene match. There are 12 residues in the CDR3. Per the germline V gene, CDR1 is DFQATT and CDR2 is SNEGSKA (reference sequence).

In its sample, this clonotype was seen a few times. The chain is built from TRBV7-8 and TRBJ1-5, with D hard to call. This CDR3 contains 15 residues. Trimming pared 0 bases from V and 7 bases from J, leaving 13 bases between. Germline CDR1 is SGHVS and CDR2 is FQNEAQ. CDR3 sequence reads: CASSLAWRGGQPQHF. The DNA of the CDR3 is TGTGCCAGCAGCTTAGCATGGCGGGGAGGACAGCCCCAGCATTTT.

This rearrangement joins TRBV12-5 to TRBJ2-5; D not certain. Germline V CDR1 and CDR2: LGHNT, FRNRAP. The CDR3 runs to 12 residues. Trimming removed 0 bases from V and 3 bases from J, with 2 bases in between. The CDR3 here is CASGLVEETQYF. The CDR3 coding sequence is TGTGCTAGTGGTTTGGTAGAAGAGACCCAGTACTTC. The full variable domain, completed using reference TRBV12-5 and TRBJ2-5, is DARVTQTPRHKVTEMGQEVTMRCQPILGHNTVFWYRQTMMQGLELLAYFRNRAPLDDSGMPKDRFSAEMPDATLATLKIQPSEPRDSAVYFCASGLVEETQYFGPGTRLLVL.

V is TRBV28 and J is TRBJ1-2; D remains unclear. CDR1 MDHEN and CDR2 SYDVKM come from the germline V gene. The length of the CDR3 is 10 residues. Trimming shortened V by 6 bases and J by 5 bases, and 4 bases separated the two germline ends. As DNA, the CDR3 is TGTGCCAGCAGGGCGTATGGCTACACCTTC. As protein: CASRAYGYTF.

As to this clonotype: A read error may produce the germline difference seen at one junction end. The genes are TRBV6-1 and TRBJ1-3; D is uncertain. This CDR3 is 15 amino acids long. Germline loops: CDR1 MNHNS, CDR2 SASEGT. As DNA, the CDR3 is TGTGCCAGCAGGGAAGGAGGGCGCGTTGGAAACACCATATATTTT. Translated: CASREGGRVGNTIYF.

V and J are TRBV20-1 and TRBJ1-1; 9 bases fit TRBD1. Germline values: CDR1 DFQATT, CDR2 SNEGSKA (reference sequence). The CDR3 is made up of 13 amino acids. V lost 6 bases to trimming and J lost 5 bases; unmatched junction nucleotides: 7. In nucleotides, the CDR3 is TGCAGTGCCCACAGGGGGCTACGGACTGAAGCTTTCTTT. Amino acid sequence: CSAHRGLRTEAFF.

This clonotype was picked up a small number of times. The chain joins TRBV7-9 to TRBJ2-4, with 7 positions matching TRBD2. The CDR3 is made up of 14 amino acids. CDR1 and CDR2 (germline): SEHNR, FQNEAQ (reference sequence). J lost 8 bases, V lost 5 bases, and 9 bases had no gene match. CDR3 in DNA: TGTGCCAGCAGCCCGAGGGAGGGTATTGACATTCAGTACTTC. Translated, it gives CASSPREGIDIQYF. Full variable domain (remainder filled in from reference TRBV7-9 and TRBJ2-4): DTGVSQNPRHKITKRGQNVTFRCDPISEHNRLYWYRQTLGQGPEFLTYFQNEAQLEKSRLLSDRFSAERPKGSFSTLEIQRTEQGDSAMYLCASSPREGIDIQYFGAGTRLSVL.

Only a few counts were recorded for this clonotype. The rearrangement joins TRBV2 to TRBJ1-2; the D gene is possibly TRBD1 (5 bases). CDR1 is SNHLY, CDR2 FYNNEI, per germline. Trimming took 3 bases from V and 8 from J, leaving 13 bases between them. The CDR3 has 13 residues. The CDR3 DNA reads TGTGCCAGCAGTGACTACGACAGTAGGGGCTACACCTTC. It specifies CASSDYDSRGYTF.

The chain has TRBV20-1 and TRBJ2-3; TRBD1 might be the D (5 bases). Germline assignment: CDR1 DFQATT and CDR2 SNEGSKA (reference sequence). The CDR3 is 15 amino acids. The germline V and J ends were trimmed by 1 base and 0 bases, with 11 bases remaining between them. CDR3 loop: CSARARAGSTDTQYF. CDR3 nucleotides: TGCAGTGCTAGAGCCAGGGCCGGTAGCACAGATACGCAGTATTTT.